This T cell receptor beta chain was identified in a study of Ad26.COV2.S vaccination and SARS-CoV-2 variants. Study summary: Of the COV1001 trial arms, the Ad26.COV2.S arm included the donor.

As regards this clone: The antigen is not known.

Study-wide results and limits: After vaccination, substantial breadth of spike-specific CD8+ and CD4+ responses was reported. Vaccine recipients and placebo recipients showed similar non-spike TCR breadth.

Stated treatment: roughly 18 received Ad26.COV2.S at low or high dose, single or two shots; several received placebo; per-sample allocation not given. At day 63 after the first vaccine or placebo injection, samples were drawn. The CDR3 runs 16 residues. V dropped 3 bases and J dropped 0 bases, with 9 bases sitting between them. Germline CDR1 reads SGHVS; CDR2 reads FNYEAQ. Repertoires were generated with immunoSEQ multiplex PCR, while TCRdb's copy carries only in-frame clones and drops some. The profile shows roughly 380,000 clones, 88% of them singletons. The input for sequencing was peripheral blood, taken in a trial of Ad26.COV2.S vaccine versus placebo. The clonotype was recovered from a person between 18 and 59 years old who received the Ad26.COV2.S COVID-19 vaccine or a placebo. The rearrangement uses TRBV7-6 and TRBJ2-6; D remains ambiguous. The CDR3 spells CASSFRALSGANVLTF. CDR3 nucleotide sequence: TGTGCCAGCAGCTTTAGGGCCCTCTCTGGGGCCAACGTCCTGACTTTC. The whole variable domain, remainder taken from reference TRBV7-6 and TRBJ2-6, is GAGVSQSPRYKVTKRGQDVALRCDPISGHVSLYWYRQALGQGPEFLTYFNYEAQQDKSGLPNDRFSAERPEGSISTLTIQRTEQRDSAMYRCASSFRALSGANVLTFGAGSRLTVL.